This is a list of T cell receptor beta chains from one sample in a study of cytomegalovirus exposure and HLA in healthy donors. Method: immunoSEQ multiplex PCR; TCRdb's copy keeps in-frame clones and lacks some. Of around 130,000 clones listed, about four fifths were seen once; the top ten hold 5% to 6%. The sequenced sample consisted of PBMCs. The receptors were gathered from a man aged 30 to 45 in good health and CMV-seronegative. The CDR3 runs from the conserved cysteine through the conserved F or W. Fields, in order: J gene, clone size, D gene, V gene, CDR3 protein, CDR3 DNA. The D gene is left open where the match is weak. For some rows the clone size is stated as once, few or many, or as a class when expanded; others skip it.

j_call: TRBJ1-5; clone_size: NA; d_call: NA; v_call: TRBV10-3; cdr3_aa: CAISDIRDSTNQPQHF; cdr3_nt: TGTGCCATCAGTGATATCAGGGACTCAACCAATCAGCCCCAGCATTTT
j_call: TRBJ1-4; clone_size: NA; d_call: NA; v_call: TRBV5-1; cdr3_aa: CASSLGQGNEKLFF; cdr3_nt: TGCGCCAGCAGCTTGGGGCAGGGTAATGAAAAACTGTTTTTT
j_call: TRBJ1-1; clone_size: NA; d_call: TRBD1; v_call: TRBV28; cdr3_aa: CASSLQGGTEAFF; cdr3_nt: TGTGCCAGCAGTTTACAGGGGGGCACTGAAGCTTTCTTT
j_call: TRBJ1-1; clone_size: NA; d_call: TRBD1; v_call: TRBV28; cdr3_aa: CASRLRHRGNTEAFF; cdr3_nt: TGTGCCAGCAGACTACGGCACAGGGGGAACACTGAAGCTTTCTTT
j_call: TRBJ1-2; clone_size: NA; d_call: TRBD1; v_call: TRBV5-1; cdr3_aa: CASSQRDSLANYGYTF; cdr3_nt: TGCGCCAGCAGCCAAAGGGACAGTCTAGCTAACTATGGCTACACCTTC
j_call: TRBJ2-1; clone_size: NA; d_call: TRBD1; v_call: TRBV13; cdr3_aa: CASSLGQEGGPEQFF; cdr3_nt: TGTGCCAGCAGCTTAGGCCAAGAAGGGGGCCCTGAGCAGTTCTTC
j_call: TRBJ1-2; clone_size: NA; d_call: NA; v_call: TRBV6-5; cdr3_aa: CASTTGIGSYGYTF; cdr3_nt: TGTGCCAGCACCACCGGGATCGGGTCCTATGGCTACACCTTC
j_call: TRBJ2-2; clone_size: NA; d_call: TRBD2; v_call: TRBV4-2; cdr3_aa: CASRRREGGELFF; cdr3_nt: TGTGCCAGCAGACGGAGGGAGGGTGGGGAGCTGTTTTTT
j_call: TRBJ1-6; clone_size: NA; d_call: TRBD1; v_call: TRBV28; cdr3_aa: CASSRDRNSPLHF; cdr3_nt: TGTGCCAGCAGCCGGGACAGGAATTCACCCCTCCACTTT
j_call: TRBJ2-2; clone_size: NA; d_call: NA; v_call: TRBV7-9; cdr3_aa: CASSSRRTSNTGELFF; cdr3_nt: TGTGCCAGCAGCTCCCGACGGACTTCGAACACCGGGGAGCTGTTTTTT
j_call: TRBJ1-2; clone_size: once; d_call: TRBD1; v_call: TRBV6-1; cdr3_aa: CASSRRTGLLDGYTF; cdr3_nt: TGTGCCAGCAGTAGGAGGACAGGGCTACTAGATGGCTACACCTTC
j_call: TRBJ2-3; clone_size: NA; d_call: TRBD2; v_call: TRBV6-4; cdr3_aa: CASSDVGGATDTQYF; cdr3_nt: TGTGCCAGCAGTGACGTCGGGGGGGCCACAGATACGCAGTATTTT
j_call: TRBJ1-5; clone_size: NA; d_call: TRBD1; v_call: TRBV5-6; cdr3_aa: CASSYGTGGGQPQHF; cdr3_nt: TGTGCCAGCAGCTACGGGACAGGGGGAGGTCAGCCCCAGCATTTT
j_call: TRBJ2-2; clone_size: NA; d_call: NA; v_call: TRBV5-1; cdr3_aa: CASSQDTAGTGELFF; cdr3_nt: TGCGCCAGCAGCCAGGACACCGCCGGCACCGGGGAGCTGTTTTTT